The 9 T cell receptor beta chains below come from one sample, sequenced in a study of vaccination and CD4 T cells after COVID-19 (dated by TCRdb to between 2020 and 2023). The library was made by PCR. TCRdb records Illumina iSeq 100 as the sequencer. At the Johns Hopkins FTIC core, DNA from the cultured CD4+ T cells underwent TCR sequencing with the Oncomine TCR Beta short-read assay. The raw public reads went through TCRdb reprocessing: fastp at Q25, MiXCR clone calling, in-frame beta chains kept. Here each entry gathers all rows of one CDR3 protein and keeps the most common genes and DNA. The sample profile shows 20,000 to 25,000 distinct CDR3 sequences; 45% to 60% of them were found once. Together, the top ten hold 6% of the sample. For these TCRs, the target antigens are not known. Reading the label with the study, this specimen's treatment or condition is: roughly 10-day PBMC culture with coronavirus spike peptide pools or control peptides (ViraFEST assay).

The sequenced sample was CD4+ T cells from blood, cultured in vitro. The receptors shown here come from a human donor who had recovered from COVID-19.

This clonotype has only a few counts. The chain is built from TRBV11-1 and TRBJ1-2, with 10 bases lining up with TRBD1. Germline V gene data show CDR1 as SGHAT and CDR2 as FQDESV (reference sequence). V was clipped by 5 bases and J by 8 bases; unmatched bases: 5. This CDR3 comprises 13 residues. Here the CDR3 reads CASSPGQGRGYTF. CDR3 in DNA: TGTGCCAGCAGCCCGGGACAGGGGAGAGGCTACACCTTC.

The chain is built from TRBV6-5 and TRBJ1-2; D is undetermined. There are 13 residues in the CDR3. Trimming shortened V by 2 bases and J by 6 bases, and 10 bases separated the two germline ends. Germline-derived CDR1 and CDR2 are MNHEY and SVGAGI. The CDR3 sequence: CASSYGGGNGYTF. Here the CDR3 DNA reads TGTGCCAGCAGTTACGGAGGCGGGAATGGCTACACCTTC.

The genes are TRBV4-1 and TRBJ1-1; D unclear. Germline V gene data show CDR1 as MGHRA and CDR2 as YSYEKL. The CDR3 contains 14 residues. V lost 2 bases and J lost 11, with 18 bases in between. For the CDR3, the DNA is TGCGCCAGCAGCCAACCCCCCGCGAGAAGGGATGCTTTCTTT. Amino acid sequence: CASSQPPARRDAFF.

This clonotype was found a few times. The gene calls are TRBV19 and TRBJ1-5; maybe TRBD1 (5 bases). Trimming removed 9 bases from V and 4 bases from J, with 19 bases in between. Germline V gives CDR1 LNHDA, CDR2 SQIVND (reference sequence). The CDR3 is made up of 15 amino acids. The CDR3 DNA is TGTGCCAGCACCTTAGACTATCGGGGGAATCAGCCCCAGCATTTT. Protein: CASTLDYRGNQPQHF.

J is TRBJ2-3 and V is TRBV27; D may be TRBD2 (6 bases). The germline CDR1 and CDR2 sequences are MNHEY and SMNVEV (reference sequence). The ends were cut back, 6 bases at V and 1 base at J, with 8 bases in the middle. The CDR3 totals 13 residues. The CDR3: CASSTGGTDTQYF. CDR3 DNA: TGTGCCAGCAGCACGGGGGGCACAGATACGCAGTATTTT.

V gene TRBV7-9 combines with J gene TRBJ1-1; no clear D gene. The CDR3 sequence is 14 residues long. Trimming took 3 bases from V and 3 from J, leaving 11 bases between them. Germline V lookup: CDR1 SEHNR, CDR2 FQNEAQ (reference sequence). The CDR3 DNA reads as TGTGCCAGCAGCTTGGTGAACGCGGACACTGAAGCTTTCTTT. Amino acid sequence: CASSLVNADTEAFF.

On this clonotype: At one end the junction does not follow the germline gene, possibly because of a read error. The rearrangement uses TRBV30 and TRBJ2-3; the D gene is possibly TRBD2 (6 bases). Germline CDR1 and CDR2: GTSNPN and SVGIG (reference sequence). The CDR3 extends over 14 amino acids. CDR3 in amino acids: CGGDDRRSTDTQYF. CDR3 bases: TGCGGCGGGGATGATCGGAGGAGCACAGATACGCAGTATTTT.

The chain links TRBV2 to TRBJ2-1; TRBD2 agrees at 8 bases. The length of the CDR3 is 15 residues. CDR1 is SNHLY and CDR2 is FYNNEI in the germline V gene. V lost 6 bases and J lost 4; bases outside the gene matches: 8. The CDR3 reads CASRLAGYQYNEQFF. The CDR3 DNA follows: TGTGCCAGCAGATTAGCGGGATACCAGTACAATGAGCAGTTCTTC.

This sequence joins TRBV6-5 and TRBJ1-1; a possible D gene is TRBD1 (6 bases). Trimming stripped 4 bases from V and 1 base from J, with 13 bases between. Germline CDR1 is MNHEY and CDR2 is SVGAGI. The CDR3 is 15 residues long. The DNA for the CDR3 is TGTGCCAGCAGTTGGCGGGACATCTGGAACACTGAAGCTTTCTTT. Amino acids: CASSWRDIWNTEAFF.